Detailed here is one T cell receptor (beta chain). The sample comes from a study of shared clonotypes between healthy human individuals. TCRdb's copy holds only in-frame clones and misses some; the assay was immunoSEQ multiplex PCR. The table records about 600,000 clones, approximately 97% of them present only once. Germline lookup yields CDR1 SNHLY and CDR2 FYNNEI. The CDR3 has 14 residues. The trim removed 4 bases at V and 5 bases at J, leaving 4 bases unmatched. The chain is built from TRBV2 and TRBJ1-1; TRBD1 matches 10 bases. This sequence originates from a woman in her twenties or thirties in good health. Material for sequencing was naive CD4+ T cells sorted from blood. The subset denotes: CD45RA+ positively selected. CDR3 in DNA: TGTGCCAGCAGTGGACAGGGGGCTCGGACTGAAGCTTTCTTT. It encodes CASSGQGARTEAFF.